This is a list of T cell receptor beta chains from one sample in a study of OX40 agonist ivuxolimab in advanced cancers. Sequenced by immunoSEQ multiplex PCR; TCRdb stores in-frame clones only, minus some. The sample includes 55,000 to 70,000 clones, around four fifths seen only once; the top ten take roughly 3.2%. Sequencing was performed on CD4+ or CD8+ T cells sorted from blood, taken in a trial of the OX40 agonist ivuxolimab. The receptors were sampled from an adult with an advanced solid tumor such as melanoma, head and neck, liver or kidney cancer. Each CDR3 is given with its conserved first and last residue. A D gene is named only where the DNA matches it firmly. Clone size is not always given. Where it is, it says once, few, many or a class for expanded clones.

d_call: NA
j_call: TRBJ2-7
v_call: TRBV6-6
clone_size: NA
cdr3_nt: TGTGCCAGCAGTCCGACAGGAAGACCCTCCTACGAGCAGTACTTC
cdr3_aa: CASSPTGRPSYEQYF

d_call: NA
j_call: TRBJ2-1
v_call: TRBV9
clone_size: few
cdr3_nt: TGTGCCAGCAGCGGAAGCCGGGATCCTAAGGGGTACAATGAGCAGTTCTTC
cdr3_aa: CASSGSRDPKGYNEQFF

d_call: NA
j_call: TRBJ1-1
v_call: TRBV10-2
clone_size: NA
cdr3_nt: TGCGCCAGCAGTCGCCTTGGGACGTTCATGAACACTGAAGCTTTCTTT
cdr3_aa: CASSRLGTFMNTEAFF

d_call: TRBD1
j_call: TRBJ1-1
v_call: TRBV28
clone_size: NA
cdr3_nt: TGTGCCGGGGGGACAGTCAACACTGAAGCTTTCTTT
cdr3_aa: CAGGTVNTEAFF

d_call: NA
j_call: TRBJ1-4
v_call: TRBV7-7
clone_size: NA
cdr3_nt: TGTGCTAGCAGTGAGGGCTTTAATGAAAAACTGTTTTTT
cdr3_aa: CASSEGFNEKLFF

d_call: TRBD1
j_call: TRBJ1-5
v_call: TRBV19
clone_size: NA
cdr3_nt: TGTGCCAGTACCGAGGGGACAGGGAGGCAGCCCCAGCATTTT
cdr3_aa: CASTEGTGRQPQHF

d_call: TRBD1
j_call: TRBJ1-6
v_call: TRBV28
clone_size: NA
cdr3_nt: TGTGCCAGCAGTTTGGGACAGGTGAATTCACCCCTCCACTTT
cdr3_aa: CASSLGQVNSPLHF

d_call: TRBD1
j_call: TRBJ2-7
v_call: TRBV5-1
clone_size: NA
cdr3_nt: TGCGCCAGCAACCCTGGACAGGCCGATTACGAGCAGTACTTC
cdr3_aa: CASNPGQADYEQYF

d_call: NA
j_call: TRBJ1-1
v_call: TRBV28
clone_size: NA
cdr3_nt: TGTGCCAGCAGAGCTCCCCTTGGGGGCACTGAAGCTTTCTTT
cdr3_aa: CASRAPLGGTEAFF

d_call: NA
j_call: TRBJ2-2
v_call: TRBV4-1
clone_size: few
cdr3_nt: TGCGCCAGCAGCCGCCGGACAGATAGCACCGGGGAGCTGTTTTTT
cdr3_aa: CASSRRTDSTGELFF

d_call: NA
j_call: TRBJ1-2
v_call: TRBV7-3
clone_size: NA
cdr3_nt: TGTGCCAGCAGCTTAAACCCCCAGACAGACGGTAACTATGGCTACACCTTC
cdr3_aa: CASSLNPQTDGNYGYTF

d_call: TRBD1
j_call: TRBJ1-5
v_call: TRBV7-2
clone_size: NA
cdr3_nt: TGTGCCAGCAGCCCAATCACAGGGGGCGCTCAGCATTTT
cdr3_aa: CASSPITGGAQHF

d_call: NA
j_call: TRBJ1-1
v_call: TRBV29-1
clone_size: NA
cdr3_nt: TGCAGCGCCGGTCGAGTGAACACTGAAGCTTTCTTT
cdr3_aa: CSAGRVNTEAFF

d_call: TRBD2
j_call: TRBJ2-1
v_call: TRBV2
clone_size: NA
cdr3_nt: TGTGCCAGCAGTGAGCTAGCGGGGGAGGGCAATGAGCAGTTCTTC
cdr3_aa: CASSELAGEGNEQFF

d_call: NA
j_call: TRBJ2-5
v_call: TRBV9
clone_size: NA
cdr3_nt: TGTGCCAGCAGCCCTATAGGAGAGACCCAGTACTTC
cdr3_aa: CASSPIGETQYF

d_call: TRBD1
j_call: TRBJ1-5
v_call: TRBV7-2
clone_size: NA
cdr3_nt: TGTGCCAGCAGCCCGGGGACAGGGGACCAGCCCCAGCATTTT
cdr3_aa: CASSPGTGDQPQHF

d_call: TRBD2
j_call: TRBJ2-7
v_call: TRBV7-3
clone_size: NA
cdr3_nt: TGTGCCAGCAGTTCTCTGCGGACTAGCGGGGGGTCCTCGAGCTCCTACGAGCAGTACTTC
cdr3_aa: CASSSLRTSGGSSSSYEQYF

d_call: TRBD1
j_call: TRBJ1-5
v_call: TRBV7-2
clone_size: few
cdr3_nt: TGTGCCAGCAGAGACAGGGTGGGAGGGCCCCAGCATTTT
cdr3_aa: CASRDRVGGPQHF

d_call: NA
j_call: TRBJ2-5
v_call: TRBV1
clone_size: NA
cdr3_nt: TGCACCAGCAGCCAAGAAGGGGACAGGGAGACCCAGTACTTC
cdr3_aa: CTSSQEGDRETQYF

d_call: NA
j_call: TRBJ2-1
v_call: TRBV11-2
clone_size: once
cdr3_nt: TGTGCCAGCAGCTTAGAGGGGCGGGGCTACAATGAGCAGTTCTTC
cdr3_aa: CASSLEGRGYNEQFF

d_call: TRBD2
j_call: TRBJ2-6
v_call: TRBV10-3
clone_size: NA
cdr3_nt: TGTGCCATCACCGAGAGTAGCGGGGTCTCTGGGGCCAACGTCCTGACTTTC
cdr3_aa: CAITESSGVSGANVLTF

d_call: NA
j_call: TRBJ2-7
v_call: TRBV10-3
clone_size: NA
cdr3_nt: TGTGCCATGGGGCGCATGGGCGGAGGTTGGTACGAGCAGTACTTC
cdr3_aa: CAMGRMGGGWYEQYF

d_call: TRBD1
j_call: TRBJ2-7
v_call: TRBV5-8
clone_size: NA
cdr3_nt: TGTGCCAGCAGCTTGGATCTCAGGGGGCGGCCCGAGCAGTACTTC
cdr3_aa: CASSLDLRGRPEQYF

d_call: NA
j_call: TRBJ1-4
v_call: TRBV5-1
clone_size: once
cdr3_nt: TGCGCCAGCAGCTTGGCCCGGGGGCTGAATGAAAAACTGTTTTTT
cdr3_aa: CASSLARGLNEKLFF

d_call: TRBD1
j_call: TRBJ1-5
v_call: TRBV6-1
clone_size: NA
cdr3_nt: TGTGCCAGCAGTGGCCGACAGGGGGCGGGTCAGCCCCAGCATTTT
cdr3_aa: CASSGRQGAGQPQHF

d_call: NA
j_call: TRBJ2-2
v_call: TRBV5-1
clone_size: few
cdr3_nt: TGCGCCAGCAGCTTGGAACAGGATTATGCCGGGGAGCTGTTTTTT
cdr3_aa: CASSLEQDYAGELFF